The present TCR beta chain was sequenced within a study of graft-versus-host responses after intestinal transplantation. Study-level information: The recipients all started with anti-thymocyte globulin induction and then took tacrolimus and steroids for roughly 3 years.

A remark on this clone: Its antigen is unknown.

Findings of the study overall: High graft-versus-host to host-versus-graft clonal ratios were found in allografts of patients who had graft-donor T cell macrochimerism. Declines in HvG clones occurring early post-transplant were associated with peak circulating GvH clone levels.

Sequencing was performed with immunoSEQ multiplex PCR; in TCRdb, only in-frame clones are kept and a portion is missing. The sample includes 13,000 to 15,000 clones, 90% to 95% of them seen just once. V lost 5 bases to trimming and J lost 2 bases, with 10 bases between them. CDR1 is MNHEY and CDR2 is SMNVEV in the germline V gene (reference sequence). This CDR3 comprises 13 residues. The chain carries TRBV27 and TRBJ2-7; D is perhaps TRBD1 (5 bases). Sequencing was performed on PBMCs, taken 9 days after transplant. The clonotype was recovered from a human patient who received an intestinal transplant, so some T cells may come from the graft donor. The CDR3 coding sequence is TGTGCCAGCAGTCGACAGCGCCCCTACGAGCAGTACTTC. Translating gives CASSRQRPYEQYF.